One sample yielded the 10 T cell receptor beta chains listed below, sequenced in a study of breast tumors, draining lymph nodes, adjacent tissues. Breast cancer patients provided tissue from their axillary draining lymph nodes. Using its own MiXCR run on the multiplex PCR reads, TCRdb lists one record per CDR3 protein. The table lists approximately 300,000 distinct CDR3 sequences, around 30% of them singletons. Sequencing was performed on axillary lymph node tissue. The receptors shown here come from a female donor with breast cancer. Some clones in this sample may be carry-over from other donors' samples.

As to this clonotype: A clone one base away is much larger, so this may be a read error. The rearrangement uses TRBV11-3 and TRBJ2-7, with TRBD2 matching over 8 bases. The CDR3 is 14 residues long. CDR1 is SGHNT and CDR2 is YENEEA in the germline V gene. V was clipped by 11 bases and J by 2 bases; unmatched bases: 11. The chain's CDR3 is CAGGETSEAYEQYF. In DNA form, the CDR3 reads TGTGCCGGCGGGGAGACTAGCGAGGCCTACGAGCAGTACTTC. Variable domain in full (rest from reference TRBV11-3 and TRBJ2-7): EAGVVQSPRYKIIEKKQPVAFWCNPISGHNTLYWYLQNLGQGPELLIRYENEEAVDDSQLPKDRFSAERLKGVDSTLKIQPAELGDSAVYLCAGGETSEAYEQYFGPGTRLTVT.

In its sample, this clonotype was seen many times. The chain employs TRBV2 and TRBJ1-5; no clear D gene. This CDR3 spans 14 amino acids. CDR1 is SNHLY and CDR2 is FYNNEI in the germline V gene. V lost 8 bases and J lost 5, with 16 bases in between. The CDR3: CASSPPPGHQPQHF. CDR3 DNA: TGTGCCAGCTCTCCGCCGCCGGGCCATCAGCCCCAGCATTTT. Together with reference TRBV2 and TRBJ1-5, the CDR3 gives the full variable domain: EPEVTQTPSHQVTQMGQEVILRCVPISNHLYFYWYRQILGQKVEFLVSFYNNEISEKSEIFDDQFSVERPDGSNFTLKIRSTKLEDSAMYFCASSPPPGHQPQHFGDGTRLSIL.

This sequence joins TRBV11-2 and TRBJ1-2; TRBD1 aligns across 7 bases. The CDR3 is 14 amino acids. Germline CDR1 reads SGHAT; CDR2 reads FQNNGV. V gave up 1 base and J gave up 5 bases; unmatched junction bases: 4. CDR3 loop: CASSLVGTVYGYTF. In nucleotides, the CDR3 is TGTGCCAGCAGCTTAGTTGGGACAGTATATGGCTACACCTTC.

This clonotype was picked up many times. The chain couples TRBV5-5 to TRBJ2-7; D is uncertain. The CDR3 is made up of 13 amino acids. Trimming took 3 bases from V and 7 from J, leaving 14 bases between them. CDR1 SGHKS and CDR2 YYEKEE come from the germline V gene (reference sequence). The CDR3 region has the DNA TGTGCCAGCAGCTATCCCCGGCTGGGAGAGCAGTACTTC. This translates into CASSYPRLGEQYF.

This clonotype appeared many times. This chain joins TRBV7-2 and TRBJ1-1; D unresolved. The CDR3 length is 11 residues. V lost 5 bases and J 6 bases, leaving 7 bases between the germline ends. Germline V gene data show CDR1 as SGHTA and CDR2 as FQGNSA. The CDR3, as DNA: TGTGCCAGCAGCAAACGAGCTGAAGCTTTCTTT. Protein product: CASSKRAEAFF.

This clonotype showed up many times. The chain combines TRBV5-8 with TRBJ2-2, with D tentatively TRBD2 (6 bases). This CDR3 has 15 amino acids. V was pared by 3 bases and J by 8 bases, with 17 bases between. Per the germline V gene, CDR1 is SGHTS and CDR2 is YDEGEE. This CDR3 is CASSSGSPDGGELFF. For the CDR3, the DNA is TGTGCCAGCAGCTCCGGGAGCCCGGACGGTGGGGAGCTGTTTTTT.

About this clonotype itself: One end of the junction varies from germline; a read error may be responsible. The chain combines TRBV5-1 with TRBJ2-6; 9 nucleotides match TRBD1. Germline CDR1 SGHRS, CDR2 YFSETQ. The CDR3 consists of 15 residues. The CDR3 is CASSLGLIGQGTEAF. The CDR3 DNA reads as TGCGCCAGCAGCTTGGGCCTTATCGGACAGGGGACTGAAGCTTTC.

Of note for this clonotype: This may stem from a read error, because a much larger clone lies one nucleotide away. J is TRBJ2-1 and V is TRBV5-5; possibly TRBD2 for D (6 bases). CDR3 length equals 15 residues. Germline V gives CDR1 SGHKS, CDR2 YYEKEE (reference sequence). V was clipped by 4 bases and J by 8 bases, with 19 bases between them. CDR3 sequence: CASSAEGTDRYEQFF. CDR3 nucleotide sequence: TGTGCCAGCAGCGCGGAGGGTACCGATAGATATGAGCAGTTCTTC.

This clonotype has ten or more counts. The gene calls are TRBV6-5 and TRBJ1-5; no firm D call. The germline V gene has CDR1 MNHEY and CDR2 SVGAGI. The CDR3 contains 15 residues. V shed 4 bases and J shed 5 bases, with 15 bases lying between them. In DNA, the CDR3 is TGTGCCAGCAGTTCCACAGACATGCGGGATCAGCCCCAGCATTTT. This gives the protein CASSSTDMRDQPQHF.

At least ten counts were recorded for this clonotype. This sequence joins TRBV10-3 and TRBJ2-3; 12 positions match TRBD2. Germline values: CDR1 ENHRY, CDR2 SYGVKD. Unmatched junction bases numbered 5, after V lost 3 bases and J lost 4 bases. This CDR3 has 16 amino acids. The CDR3 sequence is CAISDPTSGSSDTQYF. In DNA form, the CDR3 reads TGTGCCATCAGTGACCCGACTAGCGGGAGTTCAGATACGCAGTATTTT.